These 22 T cell receptor beta chains share one sample of origin, sequenced in a study of T cells in Graves' hyperthyroidism and ophthalmopathy. Using RNA transcripts as the source, TCR beta CDR3 regions were amplified. Using the HTBI primer set, a first-round RT-PCR was run on the TCR CDR3. Using its own MiXCR run on the multiplex PCR reads, TCRdb lists one record per CDR3 protein. The top ten clones hold more than 5% of a sample with about 580,000 distinct CDR3 sequences, about 15% of them seen once. Sequencing used blood. The receptors were gathered from a woman under 40 with Graves' hyperthyroidism that later progressed to Graves' ophthalmopathy.

This clonotype was seen many times. The chain joins TRBV7-9 to TRBJ2-1; D remains unclear. The CDR3 spans 14 residues. The germline V gene has CDR1 SEHNR and CDR2 FQNEAQ (reference sequence). V was pared by 0 bases and J by 4 bases, with 7 bases between. CDR3 protein: CASSLAGIYNEQFF. DNA of the CDR3: TGTGCCAGCAGCTTAGCGGGAATATACAATGAGCAGTTCTTC.

There are a few counts of this clonotype. V and J are TRBV20-1 and TRBJ2-7; D possibly matches TRBD1 or TRBD2 (7 bases each). V was clipped by 0 bases and J by 3 bases, with 18 bases between them. In germline, CDR1 is DFQATT, CDR2 SNEGSKA (reference sequence). The CDR3 runs to 16 residues. The CDR3 sequence is CSARDRQGGVGYEQYF. In DNA, the CDR3 is TGCAGTGCTAGAGATCGACAGGGAGGGGTCGGCTACGAGCAGTACTTC.

Many counts were recorded for this clonotype. The CDR3 DNA follows: TGCAGTGCTAGAGCCCTAGGGACAGGTGACACCGGGGAGCTGTTTTTT. This translates into CSARALGTGDTGELFF. V usage is TRBV20-1 and J usage is TRBJ2-2; 8 bases line up with TRBD1. V was pared by 1 base and J by 3 bases, with 7 bases of the junction left unmatched. The V gene's germline CDR1 is DFQATT and CDR2 SNEGSKA (reference sequence). This CDR3 is built from 16 residues.

The chain recombines TRBV24-1 with TRBJ2-3, with 16 bases lining up with TRBD2. Trimming took 5 bases from V and 1 from J; bases not matched to a gene: 5. Germline V CDR1 and CDR2: KGHDR, SFDVKD. The CDR3 extends over 18 amino acids. The DNA of the CDR3 is TGTGCCACCAGTGGGGGACTAGCGGGAGGGCCGGGCACAGATACGCAGTATTTT. It codes for CATSGGLAGGPGTDTQYF.

A few counts support this clonotype. This sequence joins TRBV20-1 and TRBJ2-2, with TRBD1 identical over 7 bases. The junction had 5 bases not matched to a gene; V was cut back by 6 bases and J by 1 base. The germline gives CDR1 DFQATT, CDR2 SNEGSKA (reference sequence). The CDR3 loop spans 14 amino acids. The CDR3 DNA is TGCAGTGCGGTGGGACAGCTGAACACCGGGGAGCTGTTTTTT. Protein product: CSAVGQLNTGELFF.

The genes are TRBV7-8 and TRBJ2-7, with a tentative D call TRBD2 (5 bases). Germline V gene lookup returns CDR1 SGHVS and CDR2 FQNEAQ. V lost 5 bases, J lost 4 bases, and 18 bases lay in between. The CDR3 totals 15 residues. The CDR3: CASSLEGSNVYEQYF. The CDR3 region has the DNA TGTGCCAGCAGCCTCGAAGGGAGTAACGTTTACGAGCAGTACTTC.

The table lists this clonotype with a few counts. V is TRBV12-3 or TRBV12-4 and J is TRBJ2-6; a weak D match, TRBD2 (5 bases). The CDR3 is made up of 16 amino acids. V was trimmed by 2 bases and J by 3 bases, leaving 11 bases between them. The CDR3, as DNA: TGTGCCAGCAGTTTATGGTCGACTATTGGGGCCAACGTCCTGACTTTC. Its protein product is CASSLWSTIGANVLTF.

This clonotype was counted ten times or more. This chain uses TRBV12-3 or TRBV12-4 with TRBJ1-1, with D maybe TRBD1 (6 bases). The germline V and J ends were trimmed by 7 bases and 0 bases, with 12 bases remaining between them. The CDR3 covers 14 residues. CDR3 DNA: TGTGCCAGCAATCTCAGGGGATTGAACACTGAAGCTTTCTTT. This encodes CASNLRGLNTEAFF.

This clonotype was observed a handful of times. This chain links TRBV3-1 with TRBJ2-6; D possibly matches TRBD1 or TRBD2 (6 bases each). The CDR3 consists of 16 residues. Germline V gene sequence: CDR1 LGHDT, CDR2 YNNKEL (reference sequence). Trimming took 1 base from V and 2 from J, leaving 9 bases between them. In DNA, the CDR3 is TGTGCCAGCAGCCAAGCCGGGGGCACTGGGGCCAACGTCCTGACTTTC. This codes for CASSQAGGTGANVLTF.

The rearrangement links TRBV19 to TRBJ2-1; D unclear. Germline V gene sequence: CDR1 LNHDA, CDR2 SQIVND (reference sequence). This CDR3 has 16 amino acids. Trimming pared 1 base from V and 3 bases from J, leaving 13 bases between. The CDR3 loop reads CASSIAGHGGYNEQFF. CDR3 coding DNA: TGTGCCAGTAGTATAGCCGGTCATGGCGGCTACAATGAGCAGTTCTTC.

This clonotype was recorded at least ten times. The V call is TRBV9, the J call TRBJ1-2; D uncertain. The CDR3 is 14 residues long. V dropped 4 bases and J dropped 6 bases, with 16 bases sitting between them. Germline CDR1 and CDR2: SGDLS and YYNGEE. The CDR3 DNA reads as TGTGCCAGCAGCCCAGATCCGGGGATGAATGGCTACACCTTC. This translates into CASSPDPGMNGYTF. Complete variable domain (other parts from reference TRBV9 and TRBJ1-2): DSGVTQTPKHLITATGQRVTLRCSPRSGDLSVYWYQQSLDQGLQFLIQYYNGEERAKGNILERFSAQQFPDLHSELNLSSLELGDSALYFCASSPDPGMNGYTFGSGTRLTVV.

The gene calls are TRBV10-2 and TRBJ1-1; D possibly corresponds to TRBD1 (5 bases). The CDR3 covers 15 residues. With 6 bases removed from V and 4 bases from J, the gap between germline ends came to 18 bases. Germline V gene lookup returns CDR1 WSHSY and CDR2 SAAADI. CDR3 in DNA: TGCGCCAGCAGCCAGTCGGGGTTGGGGGGCACTGAAGCTTTCTTT. This encodes CASSQSGLGGTEAFF.

This clonotype was seen repeatedly, ten times or more. The rearrangement links TRBV14 to TRBJ1-2; the D is unclear. The V gene lost 3 bases and the J gene lost 8 bases, with 13 bases spanning the gap. CDR1 is SGHDN, CDR2 FVKESK, per germline. The CDR3 contains 13 residues. The CDR3 coding sequence is TGTGCCAGCAGCCACGGCTTAGGAAGCGGCTACACCTTC. It codes for CASSHGLGSGYTF.

Remarks on this clonotype: A much larger clone sits a single nucleotide away, making a read error possible. Because it lacks the conserved phenylalanine or tryptophan at the end, this CDR3 is likely a read error. V usage is TRBV7-2 and J usage is TRBJ2-1; D gene uncertain. V lost 5 bases to trimming and J lost 6 bases, with 11 bases between them. The length of the CDR3 is 13 residues. CDR1 and CDR2 from the germline V gene are SGHTA and FQGNSA. The CDR3 region is CASSPELGNEQFL. CDR3 DNA sequence: TGTGCCAGCAGCCCCGAATTAGGCAATGAGCAGTTCTTG.

This clonotype was recorded at least ten times. This rearrangement joins TRBV19 to TRBJ2-1; D gene ambiguous. Germline V gene data show CDR1 as LNHDA and CDR2 as SQIVND (reference sequence). The CDR3 runs to 12 residues. Trimming cost V 2 bases and J 10 bases, with 9 bases left between them. The CDR3 DNA follows: TGTGCCAGTAGTATATACGGCTCGGAGCAGTTCTTC. Protein: CASSIYGSEQFF.

Only a few counts were recorded for this clonotype. The V call is TRBV5-1, the J call TRBJ2-5, with a tentative D call TRBD2 (5 bases). From germline, CDR1 is SGHRS and CDR2 YFSETQ. V shed 2 bases and J shed 1 base, with 9 bases lying between them. The CDR3 is 14 amino acids. The CDR3 DNA sequence: TGCGCCAGCAGCTTATTAGCGACCCAAGAGACCCAGTACTTC. This encodes CASSLLATQETQYF.

This clonotype was recorded many times. The chain combines TRBV20-1 with TRBJ2-5; 12 bases fit TRBD2. In germline, CDR1 is DFQATT, CDR2 SNEGSKA (reference sequence). The length of the CDR3 is 17 residues. The J segment lost 1 base and the V segment lost 3 bases, leaving 9 bases of the junction unmatched. The CDR3 region is CSASTGTSGRPQETQYF. For the CDR3, the DNA is TGCAGTGCTAGTACCGGGACTAGCGGGCGGCCCCAAGAGACCCAGTACTTC.

This clonotype has only a few counts. CDR3 DNA sequence: TGTGCCAGCAGCTTTGGGTCGGCAGCAAACTATGGCTACACCTTC. Translation gives CASSFGSAANYGYTF. J is TRBJ1-2 and V is TRBV11-2; D gene uncertain. CDR3 length: 15 amino acids. V lost 3 bases to trimming and J lost 2 bases, with 13 bases between them. Germline-derived CDR1 and CDR2 are SGHAT and FQNNGV.

This clonotype was seen repeatedly, ten times or more. J is TRBJ2-7 and V is TRBV28; TRBD2 matches at 7 bases. After removal of 3 bases from V and 6 bases from J, the junction contained 8 bases not matched to a gene. This CDR3 is 14 amino acids long. Germline V gene sequence: CDR1 MDHEN, CDR2 SYDVKM. The CDR3 nucleotides are TGTGCCAGCAGTTTGGGGGAGGGCCATCGCGAGCAGTACTTC. This translates into CASSLGEGHREQYF.

This clonotype occurred many times. The chain uses TRBV7-9 and TRBJ1-1, with 8 bases matching TRBD1. Trimming removed 5 bases from V and 5 bases from J; junction bases left unmatched: 7. This CDR3 is built from 14 residues. Germline V gene lookup returns CDR1 SEHNR and CDR2 FQNEAQ (reference sequence). CDR3 region: CASSGRTGRTEAFF. The CDR3 DNA follows: TGTGCCAGCAGCGGCAGGACAGGGAGAACTGAAGCTTTCTTT. Variable domain in full (rest from reference TRBV7-9 and TRBJ1-1): DTGVSQNPRHKITKRGQNVTFRCDPISEHNRLYWYRQTLGQGPEFLTYFQNEAQLEKSRLLSDRFSAERPKGSFSTLEIQRTEQGDSAMYLCASSGRTGRTEAFFGQGTRLTVV.

The gene calls are TRBV28 and TRBJ1-4, with D unclear. There are 13 residues in the CDR3. Germline CDR1 reads MDHEN; CDR2 reads SYDVKM. The V end lost 3 bases, the J end lost 7 bases, and 9 bases lay between the germline ends. CDR3 in amino acids: CASSFQSREKLFF. The CDR3 region has the DNA TGTGCCAGCAGTTTCCAGAGCCGTGAAAAACTGTTTTTT.

This sequence joins TRBV4-1 and TRBJ2-2, with 7 bases lining up with TRBD2. This CDR3 comprises 14 residues. Germline V lookup: CDR1 MGHRA, CDR2 YSYEKL. The V gene end was trimmed by 6 bases and the J gene end by 7 bases; junction bases not matched to a gene: 8. CDR3 nucleotide sequence: TGCGCCAGCAGACTGCGGGAGTTCGACGGGGAGCTGTTTTTT. This encodes CASRLREFDGELFF.